This T cell receptor beta chain was profiled in a study of shared clonotypes between healthy human individuals. Background on the study: Each donor's CD8 memory used one plate, CD8 naive two, each CD4 subset three.

Per germline, CDR1 LGHNT and CDR2 FRNRAP. This CDR3 region has 18 residues. Trimming left V 1 base short and J 2 bases short, with 19 bases between. The assay was immunoSEQ multiplex PCR, and TCRdb's table has in-frame clones only and misses some. The table lists fewer than 2.5 million clones, 80% to 95% of them singletons. None of the donors, who were healthy HIV-negative adults, had recently had acute infections or vaccinations. The sample comprised naive CD4+ T cells from PBMCs. The subset denotes: CD45RA+ positively selected. The receptor was derived from a man younger than 35 in good health. Some clones in this sample may be carry-over from other donors' samples. The J gene is TRBJ2-3, the V gene TRBV12-5; D assignment may be TRBD1 or TRBD2 (5 bases each). CDR3 in DNA: TGTGCTAGTGGTTTGGCCTCCTCGACAGAGACTACCACAGATACGCAGTATTTT. Translating gives CASGLASSTETTTDTQYF.